This T cell receptor (beta chain) was observed in a study of T cells after yellow fever vaccination. General observations from the study: Contamination by abundant bulk-population clonotypes could be present in FACS-sorted repertoires. The secondary response showed a weaker magnitude and a faster peak, day 5 versus 15.

Many counts were recorded for this clonotype. Template-switching 5'RACE yielded the TCR cDNA; a universal primer site and UMIs were added in the process. Each CDR3 protein gets one entry after TCRdb re-called the 5' RACE reads with MiXCR. The sample holds about 4,500 distinct CDR3 sequences, roughly 8% seen once. From germline, CDR1 is DFQATT and CDR2 SNEGSKA (reference sequence). V lost 2 bases to trimming and J lost 2 bases, with 6 bases between them. This CDR3 has 12 residues. This clonotype was obtained from a man in his late teens or twenties who received the YFV17D yellow fever vaccine. V gene TRBV20-1 combines with J gene TRBJ1-2, with D hard to call. The material sequenced was PBMCs, either bulk or a sorted T-cell subset (CD4+, CD8+, memory, or dextramer-sorted; not recorded which), taken about 49 days after the first yellow fever vaccination. CDR3 region: CSARQPNYGYTF. Here the CDR3 DNA reads TGCAGTGCTAGACAGCCAAACTATGGCTACACCTTC.